Below are 30 T cell receptor beta chains sequenced from a single sample in a study of human T cells and chemical hapten exposure (dated by TCRdb to about 2021). Total RNA was extracted from unfractionated whole blood that had been collected in Tempus Blood RNA tubes. Library preparation employed 5' RACE. Sequenced on an Illumina MiSeq. In-frame beta chains were kept once TCRdb had trimmed the public reads at Q25 with fastp and called clones with MiXCR. Entries are consolidated by CDR3 protein sequence, retaining the most common genes and DNA. This sample lists about 81,000 distinct CDR3 sequences; about 7.7% were detected once. The top ten constitute about 2.1% of the sample. Receptors were obtained from a male donor in good health.

This clonotype was recorded a few times. The chain recombines TRBV29-1 with TRBJ2-5; 7 bases align to TRBD1. Per the germline V gene, CDR1 is SQVTM and CDR2 is ANQGSEA. V lost 4 bases and J lost 2; bases outside the gene matches: 4. The CDR3 sequence is 13 residues long. The CDR3 protein is CSVVHRGQETQYF. The CDR3, as DNA: TGCAGCGTTGTTCACAGGGGTCAAGAGACCCAGTACTTC.

This clonotype was counted many times. This chain uses TRBV12-5 with TRBJ2-7; possibly TRBD1 for D (6 bases). The CDR3 sequence is 14 residues long. Germline assignment: CDR1 LGHNT and CDR2 FRNRAP. The germline V and J ends were trimmed by 8 bases and 0 bases, with 14 bases remaining between them. CDR3 sequence (DNA): TGTGCTAGTATCCAAACAGGGAGCTCCTACGAGCAGTACTTC. This translates into CASIQTGSSYEQYF.

V gene TRBV7-6 combines with J gene TRBJ2-2, with D possibly being TRBD2 (5 bases). V dropped 0 bases and J dropped 5 bases, with 10 bases sitting between them. The CDR3 totals 15 residues. Germline assignment: CDR1 SGHVS and CDR2 FNYEAQ. CDR3 sequence: CASSLAGVGTGELFF. The CDR3 DNA follows: TGTGCCAGCAGCTTAGCGGGAGTCGGTACCGGGGAGCTGTTTTTT.

This clonotype was counted many times. This chain connects TRBV7-9 to TRBJ2-7; a weak D match, TRBD1 (5 bases). In germline, CDR1 is SEHNR, CDR2 FQNEAQ (reference sequence). The CDR3 is 14 residues long. Trimming left V 1 base short and J 2 bases short, with 9 bases between. In DNA, the CDR3 is TGTGCCAGCAGCTTAGTGGGGCCAACCTACGAGCAGTACTTC. It specifies CASSLVGPTYEQYF.

Ten or more counts support this clonotype. J is TRBJ2-7 and V is TRBV15, with D possibly being TRBD2 (5 bases). Trimming stripped 0 bases from V and 3 bases from J, with 9 bases between. Germline CDR1 reads LNHNV; CDR2 reads YYDKDF (reference sequence). This CDR3 is built from 14 residues. The CDR3 sequence: CATSRDGGHYEQYF. CDR3 nucleotide sequence: TGTGCCACCAGCAGAGATGGCGGGCACTACGAGCAGTACTTC.

This clonotype was recorded at least ten times. This rearrangement joins TRBV25-1 to TRBJ1-2; possibly TRBD1 for D (5 bases). The CDR3 contains 12 residues. Looked up from germline, CDR1 is MGHDK and CDR2 is SYGVNS. V was cut by 10 bases and J by 1 base, with 10 bases left in between. The CDR3 sequence: CATKGSNYGYTF. CDR3 nucleotides: TGTGCCACCAAGGGGAGTAACTATGGCTACACCTTC.

This clonotype was observed a handful of times. V is TRBV12-3 or TRBV12-4 and J is TRBJ1-4; D is undetermined. CDR3 length equals 13 residues. Trimming removed 0 bases from V and 8 bases from J, with 7 bases in between. Here the CDR3 reads CASSLASWEKLFF. CDR3 DNA: TGTGCCAGCAGTTTAGCCTCATGGGAAAAACTGTTTTTT.

The chain employs TRBV6-6 and TRBJ1-1; no clear D. This CDR3 comprises 13 residues. The germline V gene encodes CDR1 MNHNY and CDR2 SVGAGI (reference sequence). V shed 2 bases and J shed 1 base, with 5 bases lying between them. CDR3 sequence reads: CASSYPQNTEAFF. The CDR3 region has the DNA TGTGCCAGCAGTTACCCACAGAACACTGAAGCTTTCTTT.

This clonotype was observed many times. V is TRBV6-6 and J is TRBJ1-1; D uncertain. The germline V and J ends were trimmed by 6 bases and 2 bases, with 4 bases remaining between them. The germline V gene encodes CDR1 MNHNY and CDR2 SVGAGI (reference sequence). This CDR3 is built from 11 residues. The CDR3 DNA is TGTGCCAGCAGCACTAACACTGAAGCTTTCTTT. Translation gives CASSTNTEAFF.

Concerning this clonotype itself: Germline is not matched at one junction end, which may reflect a read error. This sequence joins TRBV2 and TRBJ2-5; the match to TRBD2 covers 9 bases. The CDR3 has 14 residues. In germline, CDR1 is SNHLY, CDR2 FYNNEI. This CDR3 is CVSSPSSGMETQYF. The CDR3 DNA reads as TGTGTCAGCAGTCCCTCTAGCGGGATGGAGACCCAGTACTTC.

The chain combines TRBV29-1 with TRBJ2-3; D might be TRBD1 (5 bases). This CDR3 has 12 amino acids. CDR1 and CDR2 (germline): SQVTM, ANQGSEA. V was pared by 4 bases and J by 6 bases, with 11 bases between. The CDR3, as DNA: TGCAGCGTTGTAAGGGCAGGGGATACGCAGTATTTT. Its translation: CSVVRAGDTQYF.

This clonotype was seen ten or more times. As DNA, the CDR3 is TGTGCCAGCAGAATACAGGGGGACAGGGATAACTATGGCTACACCTTC. Its translation: CASRIQGDRDNYGYTF. The V call is TRBV6-6, the J call TRBJ1-2; 9 positions match TRBD1. V dropped 6 bases and J dropped 1; count of bases not matched to a gene: 9. The CDR3 sequence is 16 residues long. Germline CDR1 MNHNY, CDR2 SVGAGI (reference sequence).

The chain joins TRBV9 to TRBJ1-1; the match to TRBD1 covers 12 bases. The V gene end was trimmed by 0 bases and the J gene end by 5 bases; junction bases not matched to a gene: 8. Germline V CDR1 and CDR2: SGDLS, YYNGEE. CDR3 length: 17 residues. The DNA for the CDR3 is TGTGCCAGCAGCGTAGGAGGGACAGGGGGCGCCGGAACTGAAGCTTTCTTT. Its protein is CASSVGGTGGAGTEAFF.

The chain couples TRBV5-1 to TRBJ2-3, with TRBD2 identical over 15 bases. Germline V gives CDR1 SGHRS, CDR2 YFSETQ. J lost 3 bases, V lost 3 bases, and 8 bases had no gene match. The CDR3 extends over 18 amino acids. The CDR3 here is CASSSGLAGGRMTDTQYF. The CDR3 region has the DNA TGCGCCAGCAGCTCCGGACTAGCGGGAGGGAGGATGACAGATACGCAGTATTTT.

This clonotype has just a few counts. The V call is TRBV5-4, the J call TRBJ2-5; 7 positions match TRBD1. Per germline, CDR1 SGHNT and CDR2 YYREEE (reference sequence). The CDR3 loop spans 16 amino acids. J lost 4 bases, V lost 0 bases, and 9 bases had no gene match. CDR3 in DNA: TGTGCCAGCAGCTTGGTTCGACAGGGAGATGGAGAGACCCAGTACTTC. Its protein product is CASSLVRQGDGETQYF.

This clonotype came up many times. The rearrangement uses TRBV12-3 or TRBV12-4 and TRBJ2-7; 8 bases map to TRBD1. With 6 bases clipped from V and 2 bases from J, the junction kept 9 bases outside the gene matches. The CDR3 runs to 15 residues. This chain's CDR3 is CASSQGQGPTYEQYF. The CDR3 DNA sequence: TGTGCCAGCAGCCAAGGACAGGGACCCACCTACGAGCAGTACTTC.

This chain uses TRBV5-1 with TRBJ1-4; no clear D gene. This CDR3 region has 14 residues. Between the trimmed V and J ends, which lost 1 base and 5 bases, there was a span of 9 bases. Germline V gives CDR1 SGHRS, CDR2 YFSETQ. The CDR3, as DNA: TGCGCCAGCAGCTTGTATGGGCGGAATGAAAAACTGTTTTTT. This gives the protein CASSLYGRNEKLFF. The full variable domain, completed using reference TRBV5-1 and TRBJ1-4, is KAGVTQTPRYLIKTRGQQVTLSCSPISGHRSVSWYQQTPGQGLQFLFEYFSETQRNKGNFPGRFSGRQFSNSRSEMNVSTLELGDSALYLCASSLYGRNEKLFFGSGTQLSVL.

The rearrangement joins TRBV6-5 to TRBJ1-2, with TRBD1 matching 9 bases. This CDR3 spans 15 amino acids. Germline CDR1 and CDR2: MNHEY and SVGAGI. V lost 5 bases, J lost 3 bases, and 7 bases stayed unmatched. CDR3 sequence reads: CASSGDRGKDYGYTF. The CDR3 DNA is TGTGCCAGCAGTGGAGACAGGGGGAAGGACTATGGCTACACCTTC.

This clonotype occurred many times. The rearrangement links TRBV7-8 to TRBJ2-5; TRBD1 matches 8 bases. The CDR3 extends over 19 amino acids. V gave up 2 bases and J gave up 3 bases; unmatched junction bases: 17. Germline CDR1 and CDR2: SGHVS and FQNEAQ. CDR3 loop: CASSLYRGIEGQRKETQYF. The CDR3 DNA is TGTGCCAGCAGCTTATACAGGGGGATCGAGGGACAGCGTAAAGAGACCCAGTACTTC.

This clonotype has ten or more counts. The chain combines TRBV7-9 with TRBJ2-3; 14 positions match TRBD2. V shed 5 bases and J 3 bases; nucleotides not matched to a gene: 10. CDR1 is SEHNR, CDR2 FQNEAQ, per germline (reference sequence). The CDR3 contains 18 residues. The CDR3 DNA sequence: TGTGCCAGCAGCCTGACTAGCGGGGGGGCCAGGAAGACAGATACGCAGTATTTT. It translates to CASSLTSGGARKTDTQYF.

The V and J genes are TRBV12-3 or TRBV12-4 and TRBJ1-1; TRBD1 agrees at 7 bases. V shed 4 bases and J 6 bases; nucleotides not matched to a gene: 8. The CDR3 spans 14 residues. DNA of the CDR3: TGTGCCAGCAGTTCACCGACAGGGCGAGCTGAAGCTTTCTTT. Amino acid sequence: CASSSPTGRAEAFF.

This clonotype has only a few counts. The J gene is TRBJ2-3, the V gene TRBV3-1, with TRBD2 matching over 7 bases. This CDR3 is 18 amino acids long. Trimming removed 7 bases from V and 0 bases from J; junction bases left unmatched: 16. Germline CDR1 is LGHDT and CDR2 is YNNKEL (reference sequence). CDR3 amino acids: CASTTNHAREMSTDTQYF. The CDR3 region has the DNA TGTGCCAGCACCACAAACCATGCGCGGGAGATGAGCACAGATACGCAGTATTTT.

This clonotype appeared a few times. The rearrangement links TRBV6-6 to TRBJ1-5; 10 bases map to TRBD1. Trimming removed 5 bases from V and 0 bases from J; junction bases left unmatched: 13. CDR1 is MNHNY, CDR2 SVGAGI, per germline (reference sequence). The CDR3 totals 19 residues. CDR3 amino acids: CASSTIRDRGLFSNQPQHF. CDR3 in DNA: TGTGCCAGCAGTACCATTCGGGACAGGGGCCTCTTTAGCAATCAGCCCCAGCATTTT.

The V gene is TRBV19, the J gene TRBJ1-5, with D perhaps TRBD1 (5 bases). This CDR3 comprises 13 residues. Trimming took off 9 bases at V and 5 bases at J, with 14 bases between the two ends. Germline CDR1 reads LNHDA; CDR2 reads SQIVND (reference sequence). This CDR3 is CASGDRRDQPQHF. CDR3 DNA: TGTGCCAGCGGAGACAGACGTGATCAGCCCCAGCATTTT. Based on the CDR3 plus reference TRBV19 and TRBJ1-5, the full variable domain is DGGITQSPKYLFRKEGQNVTLSCEQNLNHDAMYWYRQDPGQGLRLIYYSQIVNDFQKGDIAEGYSVSREKKESFPLTVTSAQKNPTAFYLCASGDRRDQPQHFGDGTRLSIL.

The V gene is TRBV11-2, the J gene TRBJ2-1; D remains unclear. This CDR3 has 14 residues. Trimming removed 0 bases from V and 6 bases from J, with 9 bases in between. The germline gives CDR1 SGHAT, CDR2 FQNNGV. The CDR3 bases are TGTGCCAGCAGCTTAGACCAACGATCCAATGAGCAGTTCTTC. Its translation: CASSLDQRSNEQFF.

This CDR3 reads CASSLVSGGPWGTDTQYF. The CDR3 DNA sequence: TGTGCCAGCAGCTTAGTTAGCGGGGGCCCTTGGGGCACAGATACGCAGTATTTT. The chain joins TRBV7-8 to TRBJ2-3; 9 nucleotides line up with TRBD2. Germline V CDR1 and CDR2: SGHVS, FQNEAQ. With 1 base clipped from V and 1 base from J, the junction kept 9 bases outside the gene matches. This CDR3 region has 18 residues.

There are many counts of this clonotype. J is TRBJ2-7 and V is TRBV27, with 9 bases fitting TRBD1. This CDR3 spans 14 amino acids. The V gene's germline CDR1 is MNHEY and CDR2 SMNVEV (reference sequence). Trimming at V came to 6 bases and at J to 5 bases, leaving 8 bases not matched to a gene. CDR3: CASRPGQGANEQYF. CDR3 sequence (DNA): TGTGCCAGCAGGCCGGGACAGGGTGCTAACGAGCAGTACTTC.

The chain employs TRBV12-3 or TRBV12-4 and TRBJ2-1; 14 bases fit TRBD2. This CDR3 region has 16 residues. V lost 6 bases and J lost 8; bases outside the gene matches: 9. CDR3 amino acids: CASRSGTSGSMDEQFF. CDR3 nucleotide sequence: TGTGCCAGCAGATCCGGGACTAGCGGGAGTATGGATGAGCAGTTCTTC.

J is TRBJ2-2 and V is TRBV20-1; D gene uncertain. The germline V gene encodes CDR1 DFQATT and CDR2 SNEGSKA (reference sequence). The CDR3 is 18 amino acids. Between the trimmed V and J ends, which lost 0 bases and 0 bases, there was a span of 17 bases. In DNA, the CDR3 is TGCAGTGCTAGAGACCTAAGCTGGCCCGTTACGAACACCGGGGAGCTGTTTTTT. It is translated as CSARDLSWPVTNTGELFF.

The J gene is TRBJ2-1, the V gene TRBV20-1; 12 positions agree with TRBD2. Germline V gene data show CDR1 as DFQATT and CDR2 as SNEGSKA (reference sequence). V was pared by 5 bases and J by 6 bases, with 2 bases of the junction left unmatched. The CDR3 loop spans 13 amino acids. The CDR3 sequence is CSAELAGGNEQFF. The CDR3 DNA reads as TGCAGTGCTGAACTAGCGGGAGGCAATGAGCAGTTCTTC.